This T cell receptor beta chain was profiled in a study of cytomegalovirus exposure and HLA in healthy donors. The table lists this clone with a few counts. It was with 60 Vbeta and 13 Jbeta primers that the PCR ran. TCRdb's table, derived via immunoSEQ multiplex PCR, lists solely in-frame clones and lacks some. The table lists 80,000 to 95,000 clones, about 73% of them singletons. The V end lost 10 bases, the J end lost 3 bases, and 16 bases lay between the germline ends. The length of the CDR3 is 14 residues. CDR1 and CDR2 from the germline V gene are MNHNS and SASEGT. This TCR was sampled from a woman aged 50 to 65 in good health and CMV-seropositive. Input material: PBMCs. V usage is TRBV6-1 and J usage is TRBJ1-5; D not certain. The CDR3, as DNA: TGTGCCACACACAGATCGATCCTCAATCAGCCCCAGCATTTT. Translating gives CATHRSILNQPQHF.